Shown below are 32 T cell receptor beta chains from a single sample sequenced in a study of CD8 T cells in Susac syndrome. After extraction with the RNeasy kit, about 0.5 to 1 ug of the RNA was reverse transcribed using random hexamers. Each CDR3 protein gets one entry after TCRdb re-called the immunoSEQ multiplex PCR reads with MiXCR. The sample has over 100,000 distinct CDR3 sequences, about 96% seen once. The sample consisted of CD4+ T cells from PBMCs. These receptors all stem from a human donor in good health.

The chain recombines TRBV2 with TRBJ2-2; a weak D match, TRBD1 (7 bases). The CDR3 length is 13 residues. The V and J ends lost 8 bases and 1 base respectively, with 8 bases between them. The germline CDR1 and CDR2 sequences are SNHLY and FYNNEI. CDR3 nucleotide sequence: TGTGCCAGCCAGGGGGGGAACACCGGGGAGCTGTTTTTT. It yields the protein CASQGGNTGELFF. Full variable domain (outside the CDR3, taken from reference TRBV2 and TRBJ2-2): EPEVTQTPSHQVTQMGQEVILRCVPISNHLYFYWYRQILGQKVEFLVSFYNNEISEKSEIFDDQFSVERPDGSNFTLKIRSTKLEDSAMYFCASQGGNTGELFFGEGSRLTVL.

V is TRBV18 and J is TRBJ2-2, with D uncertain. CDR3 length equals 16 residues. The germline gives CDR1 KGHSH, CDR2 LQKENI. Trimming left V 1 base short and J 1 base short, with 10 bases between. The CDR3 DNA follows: TGTGCCAGCTCACCACGGTCCGCAGGGAACACCGGGGAGCTGTTTTTT. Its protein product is CASSPRSAGNTGELFF.

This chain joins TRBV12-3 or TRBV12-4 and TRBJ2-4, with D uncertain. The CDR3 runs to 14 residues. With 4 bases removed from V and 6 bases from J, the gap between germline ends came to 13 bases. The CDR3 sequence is CASSYEVSRNIQYF. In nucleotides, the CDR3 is TGTGCCAGCAGTTACGAGGTCTCGCGAAACATTCAGTACTTC.

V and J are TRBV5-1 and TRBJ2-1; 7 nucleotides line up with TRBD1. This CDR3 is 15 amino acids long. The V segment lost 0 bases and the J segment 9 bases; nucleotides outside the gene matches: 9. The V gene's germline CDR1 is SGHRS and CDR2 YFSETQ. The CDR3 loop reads CASSLAEVGGIEQFF. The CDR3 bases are TGCGCCAGCAGCTTGGCCGAGGTAGGGGGCATTGAGCAGTTCTTC.

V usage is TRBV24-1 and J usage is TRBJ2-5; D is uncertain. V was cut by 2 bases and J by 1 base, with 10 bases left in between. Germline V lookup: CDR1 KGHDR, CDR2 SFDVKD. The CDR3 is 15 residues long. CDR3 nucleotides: TGTGCCACCAGTGATTCCAGGACCACCCAAGAGACCCAGTACTTC. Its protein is CATSDSRTTQETQYF.

CDR3 protein: CASSHGQGRPSPYEQYF. The CDR3 nucleotides read TGTGCCAGCAGCCATGGACAGGGTAGGCCCTCCCCCTACGAGCAGTACTTC. The chain uses TRBV7-2 and TRBJ2-7; 8 nucleotides match TRBD1. From germline, CDR1 is SGHTA and CDR2 FQGNSA. The CDR3 has 17 residues. Trimming cost V 5 bases and J 2 bases; bases outside gene matches: 14.

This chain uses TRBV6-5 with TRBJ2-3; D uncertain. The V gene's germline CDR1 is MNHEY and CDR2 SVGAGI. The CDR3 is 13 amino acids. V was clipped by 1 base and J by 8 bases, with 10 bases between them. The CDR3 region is CASSYFSQTTQYF. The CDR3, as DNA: TGTGCCAGCAGTTACTTTAGCCAAACTACGCAGTATTTT.

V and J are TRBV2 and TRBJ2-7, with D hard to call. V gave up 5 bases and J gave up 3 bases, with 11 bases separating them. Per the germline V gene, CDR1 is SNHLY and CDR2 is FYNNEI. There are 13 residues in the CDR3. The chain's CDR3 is CASSPELGYEQYF. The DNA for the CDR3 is TGTGCCAGCAGTCCAGAGTTGGGCTACGAGCAGTACTTC.

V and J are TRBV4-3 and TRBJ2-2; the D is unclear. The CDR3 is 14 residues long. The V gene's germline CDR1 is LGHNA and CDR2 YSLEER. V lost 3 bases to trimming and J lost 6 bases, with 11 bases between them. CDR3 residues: CASSHRPGPGELFF. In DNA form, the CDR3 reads TGCGCCAGCAGCCACAGACCGGGTCCCGGGGAGCTGTTTTTT.

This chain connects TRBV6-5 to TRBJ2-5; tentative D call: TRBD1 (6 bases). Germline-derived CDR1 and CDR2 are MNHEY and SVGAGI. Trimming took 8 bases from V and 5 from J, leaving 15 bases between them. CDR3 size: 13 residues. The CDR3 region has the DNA TGTGCCAGCTCTTACCAGGGGCGGGAGACCCAGTACTTC. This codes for CASSYQGRETQYF.

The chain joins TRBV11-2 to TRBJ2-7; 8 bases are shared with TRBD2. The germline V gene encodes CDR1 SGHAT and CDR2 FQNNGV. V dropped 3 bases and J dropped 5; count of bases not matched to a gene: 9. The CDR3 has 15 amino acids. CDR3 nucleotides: TGTGCCAGCAGCTTCCCTAGCGGGCGGCGCAACGAGCAGTACTTC. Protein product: CASSFPSGRRNEQYF.

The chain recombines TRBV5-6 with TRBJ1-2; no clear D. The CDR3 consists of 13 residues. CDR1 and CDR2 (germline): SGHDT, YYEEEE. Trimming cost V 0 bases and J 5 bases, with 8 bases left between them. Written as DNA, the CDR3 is TGTGCCAGCAGCTTGGCAGGCCTATATGGCTACACCTTC. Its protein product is CASSLAGLYGYTF.

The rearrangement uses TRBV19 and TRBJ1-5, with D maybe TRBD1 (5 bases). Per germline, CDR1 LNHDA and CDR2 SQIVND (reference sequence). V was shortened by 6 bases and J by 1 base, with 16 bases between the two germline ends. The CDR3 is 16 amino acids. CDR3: CASSDKPGPSNQPQHF. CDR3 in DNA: TGTGCCAGTAGCGATAAACCGGGACCGAGCAATCAGCCCCAGCATTTT.

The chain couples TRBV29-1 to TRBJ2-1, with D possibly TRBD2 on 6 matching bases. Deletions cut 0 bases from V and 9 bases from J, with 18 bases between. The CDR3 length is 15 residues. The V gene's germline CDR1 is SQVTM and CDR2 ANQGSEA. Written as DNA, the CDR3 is TGCAGCGTTGAAGATCGAAAGCAGGTCGGGGGTGAGCAGTTCTTC. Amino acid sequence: CSVEDRKQVGGEQFF.

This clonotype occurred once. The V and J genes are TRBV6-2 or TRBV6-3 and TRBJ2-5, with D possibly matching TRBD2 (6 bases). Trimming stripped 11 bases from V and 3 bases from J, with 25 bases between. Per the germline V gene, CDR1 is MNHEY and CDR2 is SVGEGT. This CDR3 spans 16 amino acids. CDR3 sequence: CAPTGTAGSNEETQYF. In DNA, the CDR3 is TGTGCCCCTACGGGTACGGCGGGGTCGAATGAAGAGACCCAGTACTTC.

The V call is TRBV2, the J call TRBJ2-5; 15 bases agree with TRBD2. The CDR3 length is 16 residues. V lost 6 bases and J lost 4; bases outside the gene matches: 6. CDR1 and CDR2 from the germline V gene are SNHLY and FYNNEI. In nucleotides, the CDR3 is TGTGCCAGCAGGGGACTAGCGGGAGGAAGAGGAGAGACCCAGTACTTC. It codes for CASRGLAGGRGETQYF. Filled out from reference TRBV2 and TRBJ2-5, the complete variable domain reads EPEVTQTPSHQVTQMGQEVILRCVPISNHLYFYWYRQILGQKVEFLVSFYNNEISEKSEIFDDQFSVERPDGSNFTLKIRSTKLEDSAMYFCASRGLAGGRGETQYFGPGTRLLVL.

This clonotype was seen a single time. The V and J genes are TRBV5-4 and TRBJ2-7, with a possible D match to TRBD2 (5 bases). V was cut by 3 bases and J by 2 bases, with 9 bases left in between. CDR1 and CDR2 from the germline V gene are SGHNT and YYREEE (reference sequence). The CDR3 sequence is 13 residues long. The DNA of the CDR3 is TGTGCCAGCAGCTCACCGGGAACCTACGAGCAGTACTTC. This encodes CASSSPGTYEQYF.

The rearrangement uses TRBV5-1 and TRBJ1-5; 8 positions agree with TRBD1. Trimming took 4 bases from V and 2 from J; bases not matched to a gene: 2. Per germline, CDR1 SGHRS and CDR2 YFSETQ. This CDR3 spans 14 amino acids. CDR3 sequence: CASSQGQGNQPQHF. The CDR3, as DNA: TGCGCCAGCAGCCAGGGACAGGGCAATCAGCCCCAGCATTTT.

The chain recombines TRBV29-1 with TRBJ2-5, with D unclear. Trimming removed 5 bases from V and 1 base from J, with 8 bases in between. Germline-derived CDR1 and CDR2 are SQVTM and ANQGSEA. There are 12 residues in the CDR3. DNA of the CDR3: TGCAGCGTTCCACGGACCCAAGAGACCCAGTACTTC. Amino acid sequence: CSVPRTQETQYF.

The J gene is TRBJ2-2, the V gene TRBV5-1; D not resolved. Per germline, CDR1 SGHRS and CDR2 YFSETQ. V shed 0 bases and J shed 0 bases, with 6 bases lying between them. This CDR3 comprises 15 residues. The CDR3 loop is CASSLGATNTGELFF. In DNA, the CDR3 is TGCGCCAGCAGCTTGGGAGCGACGAACACCGGGGAGCTGTTTTTT. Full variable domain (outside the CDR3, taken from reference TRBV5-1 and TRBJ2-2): KAGVTQTPRYLIKTRGQQVTLSCSPISGHRSVSWYQQTPGQGLQFLFEYFSETQRNKGNFPGRFSGRQFSNSRSEMNVSTLELGDSALYLCASSLGATNTGELFFGEGSRLTVL.

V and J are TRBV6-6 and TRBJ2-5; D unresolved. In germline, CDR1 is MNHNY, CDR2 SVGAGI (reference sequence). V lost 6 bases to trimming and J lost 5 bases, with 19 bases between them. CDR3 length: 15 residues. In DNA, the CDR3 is TGTGCCAGCAGCCCGGATAGGTTTGTTAGGGAGACCCAGTACTTC. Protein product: CASSPDRFVRETQYF.

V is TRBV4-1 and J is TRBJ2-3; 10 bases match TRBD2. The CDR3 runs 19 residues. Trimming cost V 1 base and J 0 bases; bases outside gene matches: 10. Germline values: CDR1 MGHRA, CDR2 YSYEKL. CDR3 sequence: CASSQVSLAGAGSTDTQYF. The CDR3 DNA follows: TGCGCCAGCAGCCAAGTGTCGCTAGCGGGAGCTGGTAGCACAGATACGCAGTATTTT.

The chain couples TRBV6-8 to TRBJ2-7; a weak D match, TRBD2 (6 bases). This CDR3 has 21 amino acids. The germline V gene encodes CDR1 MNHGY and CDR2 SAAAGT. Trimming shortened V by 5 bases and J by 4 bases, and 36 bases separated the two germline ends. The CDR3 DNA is TGTGCCAGCAGTCCATCCCCACAGCTACTTGGGACTCGCGGTAGGTTGTACGAGCAGTACTTC. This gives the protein CASSPSPQLLGTRGRLYEQYF.

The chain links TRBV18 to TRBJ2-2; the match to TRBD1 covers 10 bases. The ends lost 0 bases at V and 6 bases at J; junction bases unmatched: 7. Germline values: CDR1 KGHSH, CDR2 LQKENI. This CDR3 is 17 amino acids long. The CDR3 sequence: CASSPPGTGDISGELFF. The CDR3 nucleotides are TGTGCCAGCTCACCACCTGGGACAGGGGACATCTCCGGGGAGCTGTTTTTT.

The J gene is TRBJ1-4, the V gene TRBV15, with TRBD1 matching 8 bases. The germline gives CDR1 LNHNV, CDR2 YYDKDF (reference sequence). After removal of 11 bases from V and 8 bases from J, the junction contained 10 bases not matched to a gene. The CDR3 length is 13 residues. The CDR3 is CASASGGGEKLFF. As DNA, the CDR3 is TGTGCCTCCGCGTCAGGGGGCGGCGAAAAACTGTTTTTT.

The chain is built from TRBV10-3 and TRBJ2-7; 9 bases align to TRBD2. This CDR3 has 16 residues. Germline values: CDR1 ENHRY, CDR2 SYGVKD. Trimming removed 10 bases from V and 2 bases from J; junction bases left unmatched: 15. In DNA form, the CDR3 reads TGTGCCACCTCTCTGCAGCGGGAGGCGCGGGCCTACGAGCAGTACTTC. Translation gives CATSLQREARAYEQYF.

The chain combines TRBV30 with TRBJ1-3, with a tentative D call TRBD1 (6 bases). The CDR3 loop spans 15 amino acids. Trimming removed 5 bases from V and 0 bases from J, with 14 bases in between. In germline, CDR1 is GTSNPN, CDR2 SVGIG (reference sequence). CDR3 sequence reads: CAWSHTGPSGNTIYF. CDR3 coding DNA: TGTGCCTGGTCGCATACAGGGCCCTCTGGAAACACCATATATTTT.

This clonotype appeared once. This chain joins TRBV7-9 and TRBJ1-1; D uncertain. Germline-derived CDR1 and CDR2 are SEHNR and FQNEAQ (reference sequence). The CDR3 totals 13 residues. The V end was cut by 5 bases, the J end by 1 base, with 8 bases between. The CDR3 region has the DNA TGTGCCAGCAGCCAAACACAGAACACTGAAGCTTTCTTT. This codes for CASSQTQNTEAFF. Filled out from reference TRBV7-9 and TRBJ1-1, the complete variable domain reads DTGVSQNPRHKITKRGQNVTFRCDPISEHNRLYWYRQTLGQGPEFLTYFQNEAQLEKSRLLSDRFSAERPKGSFSTLEIQRTEQGDSAMYLCASSQTQNTEAFFGQGTRLTVV.

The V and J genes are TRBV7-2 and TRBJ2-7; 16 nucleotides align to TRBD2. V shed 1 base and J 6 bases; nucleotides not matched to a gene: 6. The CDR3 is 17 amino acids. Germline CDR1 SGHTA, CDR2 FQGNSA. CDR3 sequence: CASSLGGTSGRALEQYF. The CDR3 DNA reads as TGTGCCAGCAGCTTAGGAGGGACTAGCGGGAGGGCCCTCGAGCAGTACTTC.

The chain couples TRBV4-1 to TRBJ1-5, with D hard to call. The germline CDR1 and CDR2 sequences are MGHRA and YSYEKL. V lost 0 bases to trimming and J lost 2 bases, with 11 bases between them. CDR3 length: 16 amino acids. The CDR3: CASSQDGKAGNQPQHF. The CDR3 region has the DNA TGCGCCAGCAGCCAAGATGGGAAAGCTGGCAATCAGCCCCAGCATTTT.

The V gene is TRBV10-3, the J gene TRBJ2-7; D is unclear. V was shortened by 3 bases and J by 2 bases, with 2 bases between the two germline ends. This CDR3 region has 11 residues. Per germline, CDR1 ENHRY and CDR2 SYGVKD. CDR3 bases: TGTGCCATCAGTGATGCCTACGAGCAGTACTTC. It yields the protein CAISDAYEQYF.

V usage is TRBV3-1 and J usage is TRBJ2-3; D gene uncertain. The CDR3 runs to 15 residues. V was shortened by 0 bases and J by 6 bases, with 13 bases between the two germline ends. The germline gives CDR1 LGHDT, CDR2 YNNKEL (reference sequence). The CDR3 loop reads CASSQDGPLDDTQYF. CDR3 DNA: TGTGCCAGCAGCCAAGACGGTCCCCTGGACGATACGCAGTATTTT.